This TCR beta chain was captured by sequencing in a study of cytomegalovirus exposure and HLA in healthy donors. Study results and caveats: Among immune exposure information, only CMV serostatus was available.

Points on this clone: What it recognizes is unknown.

CDR3 length: 13 amino acids. V was shortened by 6 bases and J by 8 bases, with 13 bases between the two germline ends. Germline CDR1 and CDR2: MDHEN and SYDVKM. 13 Jbeta primers and 60 Vbeta primers were used for the PCR. The table came from immunoSEQ multiplex PCR; TCRdb's copy has only in-frame clones and leaves some out. The table includes about 160,000 clones, approximately 80% detected once. The sequencing input was PBMCs. This TCR came from a male donor in good health and CMV-seropositive. This chain connects TRBV28 to TRBJ1-4, with D maybe TRBD1 (6 bases). The CDR3 sequence is CASRGGQREKLFF. CDR3 coding DNA: TGTGCCAGCAGAGGGGGTCAGAGGGAAAAACTGTTTTTT. Full variable domain (outside the CDR3, taken from reference TRBV28 and TRBJ1-4): DVKVTQSSRYLVKRTGEKVFLECVQDMDHENMFWYRQDPGLGLRLIYFSYDVKMKEKGDIPEGYSVSREKKERFSLILESASTNQTSMYLCASRGGQREKLFFGSGTQLSVL.